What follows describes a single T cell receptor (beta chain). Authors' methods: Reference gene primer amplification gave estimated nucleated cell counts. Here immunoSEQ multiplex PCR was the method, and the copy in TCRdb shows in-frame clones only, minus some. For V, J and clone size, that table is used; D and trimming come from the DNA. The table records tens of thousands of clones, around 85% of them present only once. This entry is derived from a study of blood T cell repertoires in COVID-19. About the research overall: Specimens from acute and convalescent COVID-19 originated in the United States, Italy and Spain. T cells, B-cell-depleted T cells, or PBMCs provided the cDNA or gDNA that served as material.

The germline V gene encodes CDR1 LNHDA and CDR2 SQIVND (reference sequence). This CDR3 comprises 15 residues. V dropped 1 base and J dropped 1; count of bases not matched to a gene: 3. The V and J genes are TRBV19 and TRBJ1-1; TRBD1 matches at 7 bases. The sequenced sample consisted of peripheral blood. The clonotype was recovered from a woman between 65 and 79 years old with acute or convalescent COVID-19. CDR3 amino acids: CASSIGQGGNTEAFF. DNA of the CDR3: TGTGCCAGTAGTATAGGGCAGGGGGGGAACACTGAAGCTTTCTTT.